What follows describes a single T cell receptor (beta chain). The germline CDR1 and CDR2 sequences are SGHRS and YFSETQ. V lost 4 bases to trimming and J lost 1 base, with 15 bases between them. The CDR3 is 15 amino acids. This entry comes from a study of metastatic and nonmetastatic thyroid tumors. MiXCR re-clonotyped the PCR reads for TCRdb. This table has about 37,000 clones, approximately 13% appearing once. There were no patients who had received any treatment before thyroid surgery. The receptor was isolated from a female donor with papillary thyroid cancer or a benign thyroid nodule (not recorded which). Some clones in this sample may be carry-over from other donors' samples. Sample: blood. The chain joins TRBV5-1 to TRBJ2-7; D unclear. Written as DNA, the CDR3 is TGCGCCAGCAGCGGTGGTCAGCAACCGTCCTACGAGCAGTACTTC. Encoded protein: CASSGGQQPSYEQYF.